This passage covers 11 T cell receptor beta chains from one sample sequenced in a study of glioma-infiltrating T cells after dendritic cell vaccination. Profiled with immunoSEQ multiplex PCR; TCRdb holds only in-frame clones, not every one. Here the sample spans some 87,000 clones, approximately 81% being singletons. Source: blood, taken before dendritic cell vaccination. These receptors all stem from a human donor with glioblastoma.

The V and J genes are TRBV2 and TRBJ2-3; 9 nucleotides match TRBD2. The germline V gene encodes CDR1 SNHLY and CDR2 FYNNEI. CDR3 length: 17 residues. Trimming cost V 5 bases and J 0 bases; bases outside gene matches: 9. CDR3 bases: TGTGCCAGCAGTCAATATAGCGGGGGTACCAGCACAGATACGCAGTATTTT. This translates into CASSQYSGGTSTDTQYF.

This chain uses TRBV14 with TRBJ2-7; TRBD1 might be the D (6 bases). Trimming removed 0 bases at V and 4 bases at J, with 7 bases between. The germline gives CDR1 SGHDN, CDR2 FVKESK. This CDR3 has 13 residues. The CDR3 sequence: CASSQDQGYEQYF. CDR3 sequence (DNA): TGTGCCAGCAGCCAAGATCAGGGGTACGAGCAGTACTTC.

This chain connects TRBV9 to TRBJ2-7; D gene ambiguous. Germline-derived CDR1 and CDR2 are SGDLS and YYNGEE. V was trimmed by 3 bases and J by 3 bases, leaving 10 bases between them. This CDR3 is built from 13 residues. The CDR3 loop reads CASSAVPGYEQYF. The CDR3 coding sequence is TGTGCCAGCAGCGCCGTACCGGGCTACGAGCAGTACTTC.

The chain recombines TRBV5-6 with TRBJ2-1; 7 bases fit TRBD2. Germline lookup yields CDR1 SGHDT and CDR2 YYEEEE. CDR3 length equals 15 residues. Germline trimming cut 7 bases from V and 3 bases from J; bases unmatched to any gene: 10. The CDR3 DNA reads TGTGCCAGCCGATCTGCTAGCGGCGGCTACAATGAGCAGTTCTTC. Encoded protein: CASRSASGGYNEQFF.

The chain employs TRBV9 and TRBJ1-2; D gene unclear. V lost 4 bases to trimming and J lost 2 bases, with 12 bases between them. Per germline, CDR1 SGDLS and CDR2 YYNGEE. CDR3 length: 14 residues. CDR3 DNA sequence: TGTGCCAGCAGCCGGGGTGGGGTGAACTATGGCTACACCTTC. It yields the protein CASSRGGVNYGYTF.

The chain combines TRBV11-3 with TRBJ2-1; 7 bases are shared with TRBD2. After removal of 6 bases from V and 3 bases from J, the junction contained 11 bases not matched to a gene. In germline, CDR1 is SGHNT, CDR2 YENEEA. The CDR3 has 16 amino acids. As DNA, the CDR3 is TGTGCCAGCAGTCCGGCTAGCGGAGGGCACTACAATGAGCAGTTCTTC. Residues: CASSPASGGHYNEQFF.

The gene calls are TRBV19 and TRBJ1-2; weak D call: TRBD1 (6 bases). CDR3 size: 15 residues. Trimming pared 7 bases from V and 4 bases from J, leaving 19 bases between. CDR1 is LNHDA and CDR2 is SQIVND in the germline V gene (reference sequence). CDR3 coding DNA: TGTGCCAGTACCCCAGGTCAGGGGACCTCCTATGGCTACACCTTC. It codes for CASTPGQGTSYGYTF. The full variable domain, completed using reference TRBV19 and TRBJ1-2, is DGGITQSPKYLFRKEGQNVTLSCEQNLNHDAMYWYRQDPGQGLRLIYYSQIVNDFQKGDIAEGYSVSREKKESFPLTVTSAQKNPTAFYLCASTPGQGTSYGYTFGSGTRLTVV.

Comment on this clone: One junction end does not reproduce the germline sequence, and a read error may be involved. The J gene is TRBJ2-6, the V gene TRBV30; TRBD2 is a possible D gene (6 bases). The CDR3 consists of 16 residues. Germline V lookup: CDR1 GTSNPN, CDR2 SVGIG (reference sequence). The CDR3 DNA follows: TGTGCCTGCGCCTGGGACTGGCGCTCTGTGGCCAACGTCCTGACTTTC. Amino acid sequence: CACAWDWRSVANVLTF.

The rearrangement uses TRBV7-2 and TRBJ1-6, with a possible D match to TRBD1 (5 bases). Germline V CDR1 and CDR2: SGHTA, FQGNSA. The CDR3 has 13 amino acids. V shed 3 bases and J shed 11 bases, with 11 bases lying between them. In nucleotides, the CDR3 is TGTGCCAGCAGCTTGGAGGGGCAGCCACCCCTCCACTTT. This gives the protein CASSLEGQPPLHF.

This chain links TRBV7-3 with TRBJ2-1; TRBD2 agrees at 10 bases. J lost 7 bases, V lost 3 bases, and 9 bases had no gene match. The length of the CDR3 is 16 residues. Germline V gives CDR1 SGHTA, CDR2 FQGTGA. The CDR3 loop reads CASSFSGRSLGNEQFF. The CDR3 coding sequence is TGTGCCAGCAGCTTTAGCGGGAGGAGTTTAGGGAATGAGCAGTTCTTC.

J is TRBJ2-7 and V is TRBV29-1; 9 nucleotides line up with TRBD2. The CDR3 sequence is 13 residues long. Trimming at V came to 2 bases and at J to 6 bases, leaving 5 bases not matched to a gene. Germline assignment: CDR1 SQVTM and CDR2 ANQGSEA. The CDR3 sequence is CSVETAGGVEQYF. The CDR3 DNA follows: TGCAGCGTTGAAACGGCGGGAGGGGTCGAGCAGTACTTC.